The present TCR beta chain was sequenced within a study of blood T cell repertoires in COVID-19. Enrollees, about 18 to 89 years old, lived in about two dozen US areas. This CDR3 spans 12 amino acids. The J segment lost 8 bases and the V segment lost 5 bases, leaving 4 bases of the junction unmatched. Germline CDR1 and CDR2: SGHRS and YFSETQ. TCRdb's copy holds only in-frame clones and misses some; the assay was immunoSEQ multiplex PCR. Seen here are approximately 230,000 clones, around 89% observed once, and the top ten hold around 4%. This chain joins TRBV5-1 and TRBJ2-1; TRBD1 agrees at 7 bases. Sequenced: PBMCs or T cells enriched from blood (not recorded which). The receptor's source is a woman under 40 who had recovered from COVID-19. The CDR3 region is CASRATGDEQFF. CDR3 sequence (DNA): TGCGCCAGCAGAGCTACAGGGGATGAGCAGTTCTTC.